Each of the 24 T cell receptor beta chains below was sequenced from the same sample in a study of shared clonotypes between healthy human individuals. Using immunoSEQ multiplex PCR, the repertoire was profiled, and TCRdb retains in-frame clones only, with some absent. The data show 2 million to 2.5 million clones, with under 95% seen just once and approximately 0.39% held by the top ten. The specimen was naive CD4+ T cells from PBMCs. Subset noted: CD45RA+ positively selected. All receptors derive from a man in his late teens or twenties in good health. Some clones in this sample may be carry-over from other donors' samples.

The chain joins TRBV5-8 to TRBJ1-5; D gene unclear. The CDR3 length is 16 residues. V gave up 4 bases and J gave up 1 base, with 15 bases separating them. Germline V gene lookup returns CDR1 SGHTS and CDR2 YDEGEE. This CDR3 is CASSRARGGSNQPQHF. The CDR3 nucleotides are TGTGCCAGCAGCCGGGCCCGAGGAGGGAGCAATCAGCCCCAGCATTTT.

This clone was seen a handful of times. The CDR3 DNA reads TGTGCCAGCAGCCCGGGACTAGCCGGAGTGGGCGAGCAGTACTTC. Encoded protein: CASSPGLAGVGEQYF. The chain is built from TRBV5-4 and TRBJ2-7, with TRBD2 matching 9 bases. Trimming cost V 4 bases and J 6 bases; bases outside gene matches: 11. The CDR3 has 15 amino acids. Looked up from germline, CDR1 is SGHNT and CDR2 is YYREEE (reference sequence). Full variable domain (outside the CDR3, taken from reference TRBV5-4 and TRBJ2-7): ETGVTQSPTHLIKTRGQQVTLRCSSQSGHNTVSWYQQALGQGPQFIFQYYREEENGRGNFPPRFSGLQFPNYSSELNVNALELDDSALYLCASSPGLAGVGEQYFGPGTRLTVT.

The chain joins TRBV2 to TRBJ2-1, with TRBD2 matching 11 bases. Trimming took 8 bases from V and 4 from J; bases not matched to a gene: 7. The CDR3 spans 15 residues. Germline CDR1 reads SNHLY; CDR2 reads FYNNEI. The CDR3 bases are TGTGCCAGCGCCACCGGGACTAGCGGTTACAATGAGCAGTTCTTC. Protein: CASATGTSGYNEQFF.

This clone has a single count. The rearrangement uses TRBV7-2 and TRBJ2-2; no reliable D call. Trimming took 3 bases from V and 4 from J, leaving 9 bases between them. The germline V gene encodes CDR1 SGHTA and CDR2 FQGNSA. This CDR3 has 14 amino acids. The CDR3 loop reads CASSFSEITGELFF. CDR3 nucleotides: TGTGCCAGCAGCTTCTCCGAGATCACCGGGGAGCTGTTTTTT.

The chain has TRBV19 and TRBJ2-7, with TRBD1 matching 8 bases. Unmatched junction bases numbered 8, after V lost 8 bases and J lost 2 bases. The germline gives CDR1 LNHDA, CDR2 SQIVND (reference sequence). The CDR3 covers 14 residues. CDR3 amino acids: CASRDRTGTYEQYF. The DNA for the CDR3 is TGTGCCAGTCGGGACAGGACAGGGACCTACGAGCAGTACTTC.

This chain links TRBV7-9 with TRBJ2-7; no firm D call. The CDR3 runs to 11 residues. V shed 3 bases and J shed 4 bases, with 4 bases lying between them. CDR1 and CDR2 (germline): SEHNR, FQNEAQ (reference sequence). CDR3 coding DNA: TGTGCCAGCAGCTTTCAATACGAGCAGTACTTC. Its translation is CASSFQYEQYF.

This chain uses TRBV29-1 with TRBJ2-7, with a weak D call TRBD1 (6 bases). The CDR3 consists of 13 residues. Per the germline V gene, CDR1 is SQVTM and CDR2 is ANQGSEA. V was trimmed by 7 bases and J by 2 bases, leaving 15 bases between them. The CDR3 reads CSAKDSSTYEQYF. CDR3 nucleotide sequence: TGCAGCGCTAAGGACAGTTCGACCTACGAGCAGTACTTC.

The J gene is TRBJ1-3, the V gene TRBV11-2; D perhaps matches TRBD1 (5 bases). Germline-derived CDR1 and CDR2 are SGHAT and FQNNGV. V dropped 6 bases and J dropped 0 bases, with 12 bases sitting between them. CDR3 length: 15 amino acids. The CDR3 DNA follows: TGTGCCAGCAGGGTTACAGGATCCTCTGGAAACACCATATATTTT. Residues: CASRVTGSSGNTIYF.

The J gene is TRBJ2-7, the V gene TRBV12-5, with TRBD2 matching over 13 bases. CDR3 length: 15 amino acids. The V gene's germline CDR1 is LGHNT and CDR2 FRNRAP. The V gene end was trimmed by 7 bases and the J gene end by 3 bases; junction bases not matched to a gene: 6. The CDR3 region has the DNA TGTGCTAGTGCCATCGGGACTAGCGGGAACTACGAGCAGTACTTC. Encoded protein: CASAIGTSGNYEQYF.

Comment on this clone: This sample also contains other DNA sequences that code for the same CDR3. This chain joins TRBV28 and TRBJ1-5; the D is unclear. The germline gives CDR1 MDHEN, CDR2 SYDVKM. Deletions cut 2 bases from V and 0 bases from J, with 5 bases between. This CDR3 spans 14 amino acids. DNA for the CDR3: TGTGCCAGCAGTTTAGGCGGTAGCAATCAGCCCCAGCATTTT. The encoded protein is CASSLGGSNQPQHF.

V gene TRBV18 combines with J gene TRBJ1-1, with 9 nucleotides matching TRBD1. This CDR3 has 16 residues. The trim removed 2 bases at V and 5 bases at J, leaving 9 bases unmatched. In germline, CDR1 is KGHSH, CDR2 LQKENI. Here the CDR3 DNA reads TGTGCCAGCTCACCAATCAAGACAGGGGGTCTGACTGAAGCTTTCTTT. The encoded protein is CASSPIKTGGLTEAFF.

This clone was counted ten times or more. V is TRBV5-1 and J is TRBJ2-1; 12 bases line up with TRBD2. The V gene end was trimmed by 3 bases and the J gene end by 7 bases; junction bases not matched to a gene: 8. The CDR3 has 16 residues. Germline V gene lookup returns CDR1 SGHRS and CDR2 YFSETQ. The CDR3 sequence is CASSSPRTSGTNEQFF. CDR3 nucleotides: TGCGCCAGCAGCTCGCCGCGGACTAGCGGGACGAATGAGCAGTTCTTC.

The rearrangement uses TRBV7-3 and TRBJ2-3, with D perhaps matching TRBD2 (6 bases). Germline loops: CDR1 SGHTA, CDR2 FQGTGA. The V and J ends lost 5 bases and 5 bases respectively, with 14 bases between them. The CDR3 extends over 14 amino acids. Here the CDR3 reads CASSPGLVGDTQYF. The CDR3 DNA sequence: TGTGCCAGCAGCCCGGGACTGGTTGGAGATACGCAGTATTTT. Together with reference TRBV7-3 and TRBJ2-3, the CDR3 gives the full variable domain: GAGVSQTPSNKVTEKGKYVELRCDPISGHTALYWYRQSLGQGPEFLIYFQGTGAADDSGLPNDRFFAVRPEGSVSTLKIQRTERGDSAVYLCASSPGLVGDTQYFGPGTRLTVL.

The chain links TRBV7-2 to TRBJ1-5; 8 bases align to TRBD1. The CDR3 spans 13 residues. The V and J ends lost 4 bases and 7 bases, in that order; junction bases with no gene match: 3. Germline V gene lookup returns CDR1 SGHTA and CDR2 FQGNSA. CDR3 residues: CASSSRGLQPQHF. DNA of the CDR3: TGTGCCAGCAGCTCCAGGGGGCTACAGCCCCAGCATTTT.

This rearrangement joins TRBV7-2 to TRBJ2-1, with D perhaps being TRBD1 or TRBD2 (5 bases each). The V and J ends lost 7 bases and 5 bases respectively, with 9 bases between them. This CDR3 region has 12 residues. Germline assignment: CDR1 SGHTA and CDR2 FQGNSA. CDR3 sequence: CASTRGDNEQFF. DNA for the CDR3: TGTGCCAGCACCCGGGGCGACAATGAGCAGTTCTTC.

The chain employs TRBV14 and TRBJ2-1; unclear D gene. The CDR3 is 14 residues long. Trimming removed 6 bases at V and 3 bases at J, with 12 bases between. CDR1 is SGHDN and CDR2 is FVKESK in the germline V gene. CDR3 sequence reads: CASSYAPVYNEQFF. The CDR3 nucleotides are TGTGCCAGCAGTTACGCCCCGGTCTACAATGAGCAGTTCTTC. Full variable domain (rest looked up from reference TRBV14 and TRBJ2-1): EAGVTQFPSHSVIEKGQTVTLRCDPISGHDNLYWYRRVMGKEIKFLLHFVKESKQDESGMPNNRFLAERTGGTYSTLKVQPAELEDSGVYFCASSYAPVYNEQFFGPGTRLTVL.

In its sample, this clone was seen once. The gene calls are TRBV11-1 and TRBJ2-7; D tentatively fits TRBD1 or TRBD2 (5 bases each). Germline lookup yields CDR1 SGHAT and CDR2 FQDESV (reference sequence). Between the trimmed V and J ends, which lost 5 bases and 1 base, there was a span of 15 bases. The CDR3 covers 15 residues. The CDR3 bases are TGTGCCAGCAGCCTACCGGGACCGCCATCCTACGAGCAGTACTTC. As protein: CASSLPGPPSYEQYF.

The chain is built from TRBV5-1 and TRBJ2-6; D unclear. The CDR3 has 16 amino acids. V lost 0 bases to trimming and J lost 2 bases, with 9 bases between them. Germline V gene sequence: CDR1 SGHRS, CDR2 YFSETQ. CDR3 nucleotide sequence: TGCGCCAGCAGCTTGGGGTCCGGTGCTGGGGCCAACGTCCTGACTTTC. It yields the protein CASSLGSGAGANVLTF. The full variable domain, completed using reference TRBV5-1 and TRBJ2-6, is KAGVTQTPRYLIKTRGQQVTLSCSPISGHRSVSWYQQTPGQGLQFLFEYFSETQRNKGNFPGRFSGRQFSNSRSEMNVSTLELGDSALYLCASSLGSGAGANVLTFGAGSRLTVL.

The chain couples TRBV7-2 to TRBJ2-7, with D tentatively TRBD1 (6 bases). The CDR3 extends over 15 amino acids. V was trimmed by 1 base and J by 3 bases, leaving 13 bases between them. The V gene's germline CDR1 is SGHTA and CDR2 FQGNSA. The CDR3 sequence: CASSLGPGANYEQYF. As DNA, the CDR3 is TGTGCCAGCAGCTTAGGTCCAGGGGCCAACTACGAGCAGTACTTC.

The rearrangement links TRBV7-8 to TRBJ2-5, with D possibly being TRBD1 or TRBD2 (5 bases each). Germline values: CDR1 SGHVS, CDR2 FQNEAQ. V lost 7 bases to trimming and J lost 2 bases, with 14 bases between them. CDR3 length equals 14 residues. The DNA of the CDR3 is TGTGCCAGCACCCTCGGGGACCTACAAGAGACCCAGTACTTC. It is translated as CASTLGDLQETQYF.

About this clone itself: Other DNA sequences in the same sample also yield this CDR3. This rearrangement joins TRBV5-1 to TRBJ1-1, with 8 bases fitting TRBD1. The CDR3 loop spans 14 amino acids. Trimming cost V 0 bases and J 5 bases; bases outside gene matches: 3. The germline gives CDR1 SGHRS, CDR2 YFSETQ. The CDR3 bases are TGCGCCAGCAGCTTGGTACAGGGGGATACTGAAGCTTTCTTT. Its protein is CASSLVQGDTEAFF.

This chain joins TRBV7-3 and TRBJ2-5, with D possibly being TRBD1 (6 bases). This CDR3 has 14 amino acids. Trimming pared 2 bases from V and 3 bases from J, leaving 10 bases between. The germline V gene encodes CDR1 SGHTA and CDR2 FQGTGA. In DNA form, the CDR3 reads TGTGCCAGCAGCTTAGGACAGTACAAAGAGACCCAGTACTTC. Translating gives CASSLGQYKETQYF. Drawing the rest from reference TRBV7-3 and TRBJ2-5, the complete variable domain is GAGVSQTPSNKVTEKGKYVELRCDPISGHTALYWYRQSLGQGPEFLIYFQGTGAADDSGLPNDRFFAVRPEGSVSTLKIQRTERGDSAVYLCASSLGQYKETQYFGPGTRLLVL.

This chain links TRBV4-2 with TRBJ2-1, with TRBD2 matching 13 bases. With V trimmed by 3 bases and J by 8 bases, 7 bases remained unmatched. The CDR3 consists of 16 residues. Germline V gene lookup returns CDR1 LGHNA and CDR2 YNFKEQ. The CDR3 reads CASSQLGLAGNYEQFF. CDR3 in DNA: TGTGCCAGCAGCCAGCTGGGACTAGCGGGAAACTATGAGCAGTTCTTC.

The J gene is TRBJ2-1, the V gene TRBV6-1; 10 bases agree with TRBD2. The CDR3 runs to 16 residues. J gave up 8 bases and V 2 bases, and 9 bases lay outside the gene matches. CDR1 is MNHNS, CDR2 SASEGT, per germline. The CDR3 nucleotides are TGTGCCAGCAGTGAAAGTTTGTCTAGCGGGAGCTATGAGCAGTTCTTC. Translating it yields CASSESLSSGSYEQFF.